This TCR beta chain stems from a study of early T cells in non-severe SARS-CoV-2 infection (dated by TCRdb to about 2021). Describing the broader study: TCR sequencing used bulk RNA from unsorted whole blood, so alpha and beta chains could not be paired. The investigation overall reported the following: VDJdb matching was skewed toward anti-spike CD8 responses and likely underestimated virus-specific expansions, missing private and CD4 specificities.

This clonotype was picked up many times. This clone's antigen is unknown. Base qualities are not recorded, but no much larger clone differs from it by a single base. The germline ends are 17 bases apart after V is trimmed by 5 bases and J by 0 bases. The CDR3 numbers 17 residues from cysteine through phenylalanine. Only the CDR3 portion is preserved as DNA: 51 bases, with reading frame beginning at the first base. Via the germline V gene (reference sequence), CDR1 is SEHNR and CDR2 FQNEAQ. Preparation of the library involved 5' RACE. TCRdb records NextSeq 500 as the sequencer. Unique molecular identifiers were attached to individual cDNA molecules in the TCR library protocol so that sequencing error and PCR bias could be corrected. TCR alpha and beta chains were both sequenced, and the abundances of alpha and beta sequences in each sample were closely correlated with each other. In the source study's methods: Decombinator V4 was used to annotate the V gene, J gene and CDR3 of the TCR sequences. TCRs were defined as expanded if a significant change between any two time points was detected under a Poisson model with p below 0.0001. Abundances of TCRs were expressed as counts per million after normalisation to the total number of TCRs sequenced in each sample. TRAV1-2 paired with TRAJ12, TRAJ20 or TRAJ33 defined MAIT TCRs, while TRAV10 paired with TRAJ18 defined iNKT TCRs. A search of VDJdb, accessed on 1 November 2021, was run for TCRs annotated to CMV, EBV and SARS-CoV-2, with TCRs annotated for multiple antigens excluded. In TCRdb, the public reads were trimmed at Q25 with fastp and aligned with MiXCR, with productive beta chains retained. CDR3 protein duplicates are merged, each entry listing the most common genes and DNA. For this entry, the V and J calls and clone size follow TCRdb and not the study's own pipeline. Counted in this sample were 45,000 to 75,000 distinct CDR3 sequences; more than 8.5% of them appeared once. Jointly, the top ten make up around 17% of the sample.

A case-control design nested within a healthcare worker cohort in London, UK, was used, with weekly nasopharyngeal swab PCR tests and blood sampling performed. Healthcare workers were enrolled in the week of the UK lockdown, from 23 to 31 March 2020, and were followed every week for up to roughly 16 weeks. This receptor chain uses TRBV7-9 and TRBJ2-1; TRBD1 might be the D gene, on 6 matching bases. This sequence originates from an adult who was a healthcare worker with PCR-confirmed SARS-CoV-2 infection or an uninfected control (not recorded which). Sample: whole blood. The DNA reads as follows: TGTGCCAGCAGCCCTGGACAGCGACAGAGCTCCTACAATGAGCAGTTCTTC. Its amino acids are CASSPGQRQSSYNEQFF. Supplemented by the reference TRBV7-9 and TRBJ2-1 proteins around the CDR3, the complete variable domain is DTGVSQNPRHKITKRGQNVTFRCDPISEHNRLYWYRQTLGQGPEFLTYFQNEAQLEKSRLLSDRFSAERPKGSFSTLEIQRTEQGDSAMYLCASSPGQRQSSYNEQFFGPGTRLTVL.